These 22 T cell receptor beta chains came from one sample sequenced in a study of cytomegalovirus exposure and HLA in healthy donors. Vbeta (60) and Jbeta (13) primers were used in the PCR. Repertoires were generated with immunoSEQ multiplex PCR, while TCRdb's copy carries only in-frame clones and drops some. The sample lists around 130,000 clones; more than 65% were seen once. What was sequenced was PBMCs. The origin of the receptors is a man between 18 and 35 years old in good health and CMV-seropositive.

The gene calls are TRBV4-1 and TRBJ2-7; D is possibly TRBD1 (6 bases). Germline V gene data show CDR1 as MGHRA and CDR2 as YSYEKL. The CDR3 spans 14 residues. The ends were cut back, 2 bases at V and 0 bases at J, with 8 bases in the middle. CDR3 sequence reads: CASSQTGTSYEQYF. As DNA, the CDR3 is TGCGCCAGCAGCCAAACAGGGACCTCCTACGAGCAGTACTTC.

The rearrangement uses TRBV5-1 and TRBJ1-1; TRBD1 is a possible D gene (5 bases). The V and J ends lost 7 bases and 0 bases respectively, with 10 bases between them. Germline CDR1 reads SGHRS; CDR2 reads YFSETQ. This CDR3 region has 13 residues. Here the CDR3 reads CASGGVLNTEAFF. DNA for the CDR3: TGCGCCAGCGGGGGGGTTTTGAACACTGAAGCTTTCTTT.

A few counts support this clone. The genes are TRBV5-1 and TRBJ2-1, with D possibly matching TRBD2 (5 bases). The germline V gene encodes CDR1 SGHRS and CDR2 YFSETQ. The CDR3 is made up of 16 amino acids. V was shortened by 3 bases and J by 6 bases, with 19 bases between the two germline ends. The CDR3 DNA reads TGCGCCAGCAGCTCTACCGGGAACCACTGGGGCAATGAGCAGTTCTTC. Residues: CASSSTGNHWGNEQFF.

This chain connects TRBV5-1 to TRBJ1-2; D uncertain. The CDR3 contains 14 residues. The V gene lost 4 bases and the J gene lost 8 bases, with 18 bases spanning the gap. Germline V lookup: CDR1 SGHRS, CDR2 YFSETQ. Here the CDR3 reads CASSLGEGEKGYTF. CDR3 bases: TGCGCCAGCAGCCTCGGGGAGGGAGAGAAGGGCTACACCTTC.

The chain is built from TRBV18 and TRBJ1-4; D is unresolved. The CDR3 loop spans 14 amino acids. V gave up 5 bases and J gave up 5 bases, with 12 bases separating them. Per the germline V gene, CDR1 is KGHSH and CDR2 is LQKENI. CDR3 sequence: CASSGESVNEKLFF. The CDR3 DNA follows: TGTGCCAGCTCAGGAGAGTCCGTCAATGAAAAACTGTTTTTT.

V usage is TRBV7-9 and J usage is TRBJ1-1; D is possibly TRBD1 (6 bases). Trimming shortened V by 5 bases and J by 0 bases, and 13 bases separated the two germline ends. Germline CDR1 reads SEHNR; CDR2 reads FQNEAQ (reference sequence). CDR3 length: 15 amino acids. CDR3 protein: CASSATGPVNTEAFF. CDR3 sequence (DNA): TGTGCCAGCAGCGCCACAGGGCCCGTGAACACTGAAGCTTTCTTT.

The chain has TRBV7-8 and TRBJ1-5; D gene unclear. In germline, CDR1 is SGHVS, CDR2 FQNEAQ. The CDR3 has 14 amino acids. V was cut by 5 bases and J by 0 bases, with 8 bases left in between. The CDR3 bases are TGTGCCAGCAGCCCCGACTATAGCAATCAGCCCCAGCATTTT. As protein: CASSPDYSNQPQHF.

This clone occurred once. The chain uses TRBV4-2 and TRBJ1-1; the D gene is possibly TRBD1 (5 bases). The CDR3 totals 17 residues. Trimming removed 1 base from V and 2 bases from J, with 17 bases in between. Germline V lookup: CDR1 LGHNA, CDR2 YNFKEQ. This CDR3 is CASSQGPLGQGNTEAFF. The CDR3, as DNA: TGTGCCAGCAGCCAAGGTCCTTTGGGGCAGGGAAACACTGAAGCTTTCTTT.

This sequence joins TRBV10-3 and TRBJ2-2; D may be TRBD2 (5 bases). CDR3 size: 17 residues. CDR1 and CDR2 from the germline V gene are ENHRY and SYGVKD. Trimming removed 6 bases at V and 6 bases at J, with 23 bases between. The CDR3 region has the DNA TGTGCCATCAGCCCCGGTTGGCAGGAGGATCATTCCGGGGAGCTGTTTTTT. It specifies CAISPGWQEDHSGELFF.

The CDR3 here is CASSSVGAETQYF. CDR3 DNA sequence: TGTGCCAGCAGCTCAGTTGGGGCAGAGACCCAGTACTTC. The chain recombines TRBV11-3 with TRBJ2-5, with D perhaps matching TRBD1 (5 bases). Looked up from germline, CDR1 is SGHNT and CDR2 is YENEEA. V lost 4 bases to trimming and J lost 4 bases, with 10 bases between them. The CDR3 runs to 13 residues.

This chain connects TRBV5-4 to TRBJ1-2, with TRBD1 matching 12 bases. V gave up 4 bases and J gave up 5 bases; unmatched junction bases: 12. Germline CDR1 reads SGHNT; CDR2 reads YYREEE (reference sequence). The CDR3 has 17 amino acids. The chain's CDR3 is CASSPGAGTGGRYGYTF. The CDR3 DNA follows: TGTGCCAGCAGCCCAGGGGCCGGGACAGGGGGCCGATATGGCTACACCTTC.

The genes are TRBV5-1 and TRBJ2-7; TRBD1 matches at 11 bases. This CDR3 contains 15 residues. The J segment lost 2 bases and the V segment lost 4 bases, leaving 5 bases of the junction unmatched. Germline CDR1 and CDR2: SGHRS and YFSETQ. DNA of the CDR3: TGCGCCAGCAGCAGGGACAGGGGGGGCACCTACGAGCAGTACTTC. It is translated as CASSRDRGGTYEQYF.

This rearrangement joins TRBV27 to TRBJ2-6; tentative D call: TRBD1 (6 bases). Germline CDR1 and CDR2: MNHEY and SMNVEV (reference sequence). There are 19 residues in the CDR3. Trimming pared 6 bases from V and 4 bases from J, leaving 25 bases between. CDR3 coding DNA: TGTGCCAGCAGCGCCTCCGTTCACAGGGAATCGTCGGGGGCCAACGTCCTGACTTTC. This sequence encodes CASSASVHRESSGANVLTF.

This clone was seen only a few times. The chain links TRBV2 to TRBJ2-1, with 9 bases aligning to TRBD1. The CDR3 spans 15 residues. V trimming: 7 bases; J trimming: 3 bases; junction bases outside the gene matches: 7. CDR1 and CDR2 (germline): SNHLY, FYNNEI. CDR3 region: CASTPDRGDYNEQFF. The CDR3 coding sequence is TGTGCCAGCACCCCGGACAGGGGCGACTACAATGAGCAGTTCTTC.

The chain uses TRBV11-3 and TRBJ2-5, with a possible D match to TRBD1 (5 bases). Trimming pared 5 bases from V and 1 base from J, leaving 14 bases between. The germline gives CDR1 SGHNT, CDR2 YENEEA. The CDR3 has 15 amino acids. The CDR3 sequence is CASSLRPGPQETQYF. Written as DNA, the CDR3 is TGTGCCAGCAGCCTCCGCCCAGGGCCCCAAGAGACCCAGTACTTC.

There are a few counts of this clone. The V call is TRBV4-1, the J call TRBJ2-3; 7 bases match TRBD1. The CDR3 length is 16 residues. Germline lookup yields CDR1 MGHRA and CDR2 YSYEKL. After removal of 0 bases from V and 5 bases from J, the junction contained 8 bases not matched to a gene. CDR3 in DNA: TGCGCCAGCAGCCAAGATCAACAGGGGCTGAGAGATACGCAGTATTTT. Translated, it gives CASSQDQQGLRDTQYF.

The gene calls are TRBV5-5 and TRBJ2-1; D remains unclear. V dropped 1 base and J dropped 0 bases, with 8 bases sitting between them. Germline assignment: CDR1 SGHKS and CDR2 YYEKEE (reference sequence). CDR3 length equals 15 residues. The chain's CDR3 is CASSLFEVSYNEQFF. The CDR3 region has the DNA TGTGCCAGCAGCTTGTTCGAGGTCTCCTACAATGAGCAGTTCTTC.

The chain uses TRBV6-6 and TRBJ2-1; D might be TRBD2 (5 bases). Trimming pared 6 bases from V and 0 bases from J, leaving 6 bases between. Looked up from germline, CDR1 is MNHNY and CDR2 is SVGAGI (reference sequence). The CDR3 is 13 residues long. As DNA, the CDR3 is TGTGCCAGCAGAGGGAGCTCCTACAATGAGCAGTTCTTC. Translation: CASRGSSYNEQFF.

V gene TRBV7-2 combines with J gene TRBJ2-7; D perhaps matches TRBD1 (7 bases). CDR3 size: 15 residues. Germline V lookup: CDR1 SGHTA, CDR2 FQGNSA. The ends were cut back, 4 bases at V and 6 bases at J, with 19 bases in the middle. CDR3 residues: CASSSRPDRRGEQYF. The CDR3 nucleotides read TGTGCCAGCAGCTCGCGACCGGACAGGAGGGGCGAGCAGTACTTC.

J is TRBJ2-7 and V is TRBV27; D is possibly TRBD2 (6 bases). CDR3 size: 14 residues. V lost 5 bases to trimming and J lost 5 bases, with 16 bases between them. The germline V gene has CDR1 MNHEY and CDR2 SMNVEV (reference sequence). The CDR3 is CASSLLASLHEQYF. CDR3 in DNA: TGTGCCAGCAGTCTACTAGCAAGTCTTCACGAGCAGTACTTC.

The chain's CDR3 is CARGSGSTYNEQFF. CDR3 in DNA: TGTGCCAGGGGAAGCGGGTCCACCTACAATGAGCAGTTCTTC. The rearrangement uses TRBV2 and TRBJ2-1, with D possibly being TRBD2 (6 bases). Germline V gene lookup returns CDR1 SNHLY and CDR2 FYNNEI. This CDR3 is built from 14 residues. Deletions cut 9 bases from V and 2 bases from J, with 14 bases between.

There are a few counts of this clone. V gene TRBV6-5 combines with J gene TRBJ1-5; D call uncertain. The V gene lost 0 bases and the J gene lost 5 bases, with 8 bases spanning the gap. CDR1 and CDR2 (germline): MNHEY, SVGAGI. The CDR3 is 14 amino acids. As DNA, the CDR3 is TGTGCCAGCAGTTACTCGAGGAGGCATCAGCCCCAGCATTTT. Protein product: CASSYSRRHQPQHF.